One and the same sample provided the 3 T cell receptor beta chains below, sequenced in a study of cytomegalovirus exposure and HLA in healthy donors. PCR amplification relied on 60 Vbeta primers (plus 13 Jbeta primers). Clones were read by immunoSEQ multiplex PCR, and TCRdb kept only the in-frame ones, dropping some. Altogether about 120,000 clones are present, around 80% being singletons, with the ten largest covering 2.1%. Material: PBMCs. Every receptor here comes from a man under 40 in good health and CMV-seronegative.

Comment on this clone: At one end the junction does not follow the germline gene, possibly because of a read error. The gene calls are TRBV2 and TRBJ2-6, with TRBD1 matching over 7 bases. This CDR3 has 16 amino acids. Germline V gene data show CDR1 as SNHLY and CDR2 as FYNNEI. CDR3 nucleotide sequence: TGTGCCAGCGGCGACAGGGAGAGCTCTGGGGCCAACGGCCTGACTTTC. Its translation is CASGDRESSGANGLTF.

V is TRBV29-1 and J is TRBJ2-1, with 13 bases aligning to TRBD2. V was clipped by 3 bases and J by 12 bases; unmatched bases: 14. From germline, CDR1 is SQVTM and CDR2 ANQGSEA. The CDR3 consists of 16 residues. CDR3 in amino acids: CSVEIRGLAGIKGQFF. In DNA form, the CDR3 reads TGCAGCGTTGAGATAAGGGGACTAGCGGGAATTAAAGGGCAGTTCTTC.

The genes are TRBV7-6 and TRBJ2-3, with D possibly matching TRBD2 (7 bases). The CDR3 extends over 17 amino acids. Trimming took 1 base from V and 4 from J, leaving 18 bases between them. Germline V gene sequence: CDR1 SGHVS, CDR2 FNYEAQ. The CDR3 DNA follows: TGTGCCAGCAGCTTAGGGGGCGGGCGGGGGCGCTCAGATACGCAGTATTTT. Encoded protein: CASSLGGGRGRSDTQYF.